This T cell receptor (beta chain) was identified in a study of OX40 agonist ivuxolimab in advanced cancers. Turning to the study itself: Prior anti-PD-1, anti-PD-L1 or anti-CTLA-4 therapy was allowed; less than 45% had some. Partial responses, seen in three patients, involved one hepatocellular carcinoma and two cutaneous melanomas.

In germline, CDR1 is SGHRS, CDR2 YFSETQ. Between the trimmed V and J ends, which lost 5 bases and 0 bases, there was a span of 8 bases. The CDR3 consists of 13 residues. Generated by immunoSEQ multiplex PCR, the TCRdb table keeps only in-frame clones and is missing some. This sample carries some 90,000 clones, around 87% of them seen once, and the ten largest clones take approximately 4.8%. This material consisted of CD4+ or CD8+ T cells sorted from blood, taken in a trial of the OX40 agonist ivuxolimab. The chain joins TRBV5-1 to TRBJ1-1; D perhaps matches TRBD1 (5 bases). This clonotype was sampled from an adult with an advanced solid tumor such as melanoma, head and neck, liver or kidney cancer. CDR3 sequence: CASRGVLNTEAFF. In DNA, the CDR3 is TGCGCCAGCAGAGGGGTTCTGAACACTGAAGCTTTCTTT. The full variable domain, its missing parts supplied by reference TRBV5-1 and TRBJ1-1, is KAGVTQTPRYLIKTRGQQVTLSCSPISGHRSVSWYQQTPGQGLQFLFEYFSETQRNKGNFPGRFSGRQFSNSRSEMNVSTLELGDSALYLCASRGVLNTEAFFGQGTRLTVV.